This T cell receptor (beta chain) was recorded in a study of T cell responses to AZD1222 COVID-19 vaccine. The study's findings and limits: There were mostly white British donors and more females than males, and clonal diversity was possibly underestimated. Sampling that yielded the repertoires occurred only after the peak T cell response. Nearly half of the spike-specific TCRs reportedly recognize variant regions that carry no mutations.

Sequenced by immunoSEQ multiplex PCR; TCRdb stores in-frame clones only, minus some. The sample consists of more than 90,000 clones, 70% to 90% of them appearing once. A word on this clone: Its cognate antigen is unknown.

This CDR3 contains 17 residues. CDR1 MNHEY and CDR2 SMNVEV come from the germline V gene (reference sequence). Germline trimming cut 7 bases from V and 2 bases from J; bases unmatched to any gene: 14. The chain carries TRBV27 and TRBJ2-7; 10 nucleotides line up with TRBD1. The source material was peripheral blood, sampled on day 0 of AZD1222 vaccination. This clonotype originated in an adult in good health. This CDR3 is CASTDPETGGSTYEQYF. Written as DNA, the CDR3 is TGTGCCAGCACCGACCCCGAGACAGGGGGCTCAACCTACGAGCAGTACTTC.